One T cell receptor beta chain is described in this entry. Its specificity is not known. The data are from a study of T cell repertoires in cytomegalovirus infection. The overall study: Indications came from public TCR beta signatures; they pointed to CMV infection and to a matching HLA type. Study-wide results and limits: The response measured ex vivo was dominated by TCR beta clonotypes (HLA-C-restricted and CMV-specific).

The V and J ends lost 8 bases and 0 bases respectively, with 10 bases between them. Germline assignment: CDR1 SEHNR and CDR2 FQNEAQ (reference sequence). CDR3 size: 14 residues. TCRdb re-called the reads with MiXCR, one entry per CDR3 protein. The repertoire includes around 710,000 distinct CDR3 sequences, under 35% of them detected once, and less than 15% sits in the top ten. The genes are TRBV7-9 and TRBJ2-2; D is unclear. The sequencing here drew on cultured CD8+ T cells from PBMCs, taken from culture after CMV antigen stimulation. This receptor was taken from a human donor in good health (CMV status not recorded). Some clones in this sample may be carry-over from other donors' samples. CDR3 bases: TGTGCCAGCTTCTTAAGGGCGAACACCGGGGAGCTGTTTTTT. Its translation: CASFLRANTGELFF.